The 12 T cell receptor beta chains below were found in one sample sequenced in a study of early T cells in non-severe SARS-CoV-2 infection. MiXCR, applied by TCRdb to the 5' RACE reads, yields one record per CDR3 protein. The sample lists 97,000 or so distinct CDR3 sequences; under 15% were seen once. Input material: whole blood. The receptors shown here come from an adult who was a healthcare worker with PCR-confirmed SARS-CoV-2 infection or an uninfected control (not recorded which).

This clonotype was seen repeatedly, ten times or more. The chain employs TRBV20-1 and TRBJ1-6, with a possible D match to TRBD1 (5 bases). Germline CDR1 is DFQATT and CDR2 is SNEGSKA (reference sequence). V lost 1 base and J lost 5, with 12 bases in between. The CDR3 has 15 amino acids. The CDR3 loop is CSARGGTVNNSPLHF. The DNA for the CDR3 is TGCAGTGCTAGAGGCGGGACGGTCAATAATTCACCCCTCCACTTT.

V and J are TRBV28 and TRBJ2-7; tentatively, D is TRBD1 or TRBD2 (5 bases each). The CDR3 totals 16 residues. CDR1 is MDHEN and CDR2 is SYDVKM in the germline V gene. Trimming removed 4 bases at V and 1 base at J, with 17 bases between. CDR3 sequence reads: CASSSLRGLLSYEQYF. The CDR3 DNA reads as TGTGCCAGCAGTTCCCTCCGGGGCCTACTTTCCTACGAGCAGTACTTC. Variable domain in full (rest from reference TRBV28 and TRBJ2-7): DVKVTQSSRYLVKRTGEKVFLECVQDMDHENMFWYRQDPGLGLRLIYFSYDVKMKEKGDIPEGYSVSREKKERFSLILESASTNQTSMYLCASSSLRGLLSYEQYFGPGTRLTVT.

The rearrangement joins TRBV12-3 or TRBV12-4 to TRBJ2-1, with 10 bases matching TRBD2. CDR3 length: 15 residues. With V trimmed by 7 bases and J by 10 bases, 13 bases remained unmatched. CDR3 protein: CASNLSGRSLREQFF. CDR3 nucleotide sequence: TGTGCCAGCAACCTTAGCGGGAGGTCGCTTCGAGAGCAGTTCTTC.

This clonotype was seen a few times. This chain connects TRBV7-9 to TRBJ1-1; D is possibly TRBD1 (5 bases). This CDR3 has 13 amino acids. Germline V gives CDR1 SEHNR, CDR2 FQNEAQ (reference sequence). Trimming pared 1 base from V and 11 bases from J, leaving 14 bases between. DNA of the CDR3: TGTGCCAGCAGCTTAGGCGGGGGGTTCGATGCTTTCTTT. Translating it yields CASSLGGGFDAFF.

This clonotype was observed a handful of times. The chain couples TRBV2 to TRBJ2-3, with 8 bases matching TRBD2. Losses at the gene ends were 5 bases for V and 0 bases for J; bases not matched to a gene: 10. This CDR3 region has 17 residues. Germline CDR1 and CDR2: SNHLY and FYNNEI. The CDR3 bases are TGTGCCAGCAGTTCGATCTATAGCGGGGACAGCACAGATACGCAGTATTTT. It codes for CASSSIYSGDSTDTQYF. Variable domain in full (rest from reference TRBV2 and TRBJ2-3): EPEVTQTPSHQVTQMGQEVILRCVPISNHLYFYWYRQILGQKVEFLVSFYNNEISEKSEIFDDQFSVERPDGSNFTLKIRSTKLEDSAMYFCASSSIYSGDSTDTQYFGPGTRLTVL.

This clonotype was seen at least ten times. The genes are TRBV11-2 and TRBJ2-1; no reliable D call. From germline, CDR1 is SGHAT and CDR2 FQNNGV. Trimming pared 9 bases from V and 1 base from J, leaving 1 base between. This CDR3 spans 10 amino acids. Here the CDR3 reads CASSYNEQFF. In DNA, the CDR3 is TGTGCCAGTTCCTACAATGAGCAGTTCTTC.

This clonotype was seen repeatedly, ten times or more. The rearrangement links TRBV12-3 or TRBV12-4 to TRBJ2-5; D remains ambiguous. The V gene lost 3 bases and the J gene lost 2 bases, with 10 bases spanning the gap. This CDR3 contains 14 residues. CDR3 in amino acids: CASSLPDTQETQYF. CDR3 nucleotide sequence: TGTGCCAGCAGTTTGCCAGACACGCAAGAGACCCAGTACTTC.

This chain uses TRBV3-1 with TRBJ1-1; the D is unclear. The germline V gene encodes CDR1 LGHDT and CDR2 YNNKEL (reference sequence). V shed 1 base and J shed 6 bases, with 3 bases lying between them. This CDR3 region has 11 residues. In DNA, the CDR3 is TGTGCCAGCAGCCAAGGCCCTGAAGCTTTCTTT. It translates to CASSQGPEAFF.

As concerns this clonotype: A much larger clone sits a single nucleotide away, making a read error possible. The chain recombines TRBV12-3 or TRBV12-4 with TRBJ1-3; no firm D call. This CDR3 has 15 residues. With 7 bases removed from V and 6 bases from J, the gap between germline ends came to 19 bases. CDR3 residues: CASTLIGAVKNTIYF. The CDR3 nucleotides are TGTGCCAGCACCCTAATCGGCGCGGTTAAAAACACCATATATTTT.

The J gene is TRBJ2-2, the V gene TRBV12-3 or TRBV12-4; 7 nucleotides line up with TRBD2. This CDR3 has 18 residues. The ends lost 6 bases at V and 5 bases at J; junction bases unmatched: 18. The CDR3 sequence is CASSPSLWAGERTGELFF. In DNA, the CDR3 is TGTGCCAGCAGCCCTTCTCTCTGGGCGGGAGAACGGACCGGGGAGCTGTTTTTT.

This clonotype was detected only a few times. V is TRBV6-4 and J is TRBJ2-7, with 7 positions matching TRBD2. The CDR3 length is 14 residues. Unmatched junction bases numbered 8, after V lost 4 bases and J lost 5 bases. CDR1 MRHNA and CDR2 SNTAGT come from the germline V gene. The CDR3 loop is CASSGTRVVHEQYF. CDR3 nucleotide sequence: TGTGCCAGCAGTGGGACTAGAGTGGTCCACGAGCAGTACTTC.

This clonotype was seen at least ten times. The chain couples TRBV6-1 to TRBJ2-5; D gene uncertain. The CDR3 is 11 amino acids. V was pared by 3 bases and J by 7 bases, with 6 bases between. Germline assignment: CDR1 MNHNS and CDR2 SASEGT. The CDR3 loop reads CASSDPVTQYF. For the CDR3, the DNA is TGTGCCAGCAGTGACCCCGTGACCCAGTACTTC.